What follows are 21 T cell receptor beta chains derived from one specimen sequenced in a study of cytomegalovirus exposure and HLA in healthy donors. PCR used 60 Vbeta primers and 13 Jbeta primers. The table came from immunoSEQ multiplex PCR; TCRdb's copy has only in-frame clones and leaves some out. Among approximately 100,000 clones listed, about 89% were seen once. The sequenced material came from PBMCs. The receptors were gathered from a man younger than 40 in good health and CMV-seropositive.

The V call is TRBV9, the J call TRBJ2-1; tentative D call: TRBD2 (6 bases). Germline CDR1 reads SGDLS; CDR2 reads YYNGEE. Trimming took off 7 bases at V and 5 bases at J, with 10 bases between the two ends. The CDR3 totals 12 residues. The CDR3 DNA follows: TGTGCCAGCTCCCTAGCGAACAATGAGCAGTTCTTC. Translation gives CASSLANNEQFF.

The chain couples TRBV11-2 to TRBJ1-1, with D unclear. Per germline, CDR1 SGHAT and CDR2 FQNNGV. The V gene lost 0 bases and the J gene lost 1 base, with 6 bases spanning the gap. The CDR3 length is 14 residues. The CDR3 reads CASSLELANTEAFF. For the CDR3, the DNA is TGTGCCAGCAGCTTAGAGTTAGCGAACACTGAAGCTTTCTTT.

In DNA, the CDR3 is TGTGCCAGCAGCCAATCTGAGCTCGAGCAGTTCTTC. This translates into CASSQSELEQFF. J is TRBJ2-1 and V is TRBV16, with no clear D. V was clipped by 0 bases and J by 10 bases, with 7 bases between them. The CDR3 totals 12 residues. Germline assignment: CDR1 KGHSY and CDR2 FQNENV.

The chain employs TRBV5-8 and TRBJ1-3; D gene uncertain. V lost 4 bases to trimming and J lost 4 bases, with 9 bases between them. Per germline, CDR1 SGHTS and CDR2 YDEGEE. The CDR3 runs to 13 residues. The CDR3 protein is CASSRSTGNTIYF. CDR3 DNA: TGTGCCAGCAGCCGGAGTACCGGAAACACCATATATTTT.

The CDR3 bases are TGTGCCAGCAGCTTGTCGACTAGCGGGTCCTACGAGCAGTACTTC. Amino acids: CASSLSTSGSYEQYF. The chain carries TRBV5-4 and TRBJ2-7; 10 nucleotides line up with TRBD2. The trim removed 1 base at V and 1 base at J, leaving 2 bases unmatched. The CDR3 spans 15 residues. Germline CDR1 is SGHNT and CDR2 is YYREEE (reference sequence).

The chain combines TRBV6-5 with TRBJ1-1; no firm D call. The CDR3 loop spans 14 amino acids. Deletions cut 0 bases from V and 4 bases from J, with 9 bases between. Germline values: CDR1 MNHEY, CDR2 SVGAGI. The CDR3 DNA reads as TGTGCCAGCAGTTACTCTTCAGGATCCACTGAAGCTTTCTTT. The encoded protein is CASSYSSGSTEAFF.

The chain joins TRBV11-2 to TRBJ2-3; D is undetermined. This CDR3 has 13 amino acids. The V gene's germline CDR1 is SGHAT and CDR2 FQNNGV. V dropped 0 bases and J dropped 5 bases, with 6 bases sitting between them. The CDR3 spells CASSLDRGDTQYF. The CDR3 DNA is TGTGCCAGCAGCTTAGATCGAGGAGATACGCAGTATTTT.

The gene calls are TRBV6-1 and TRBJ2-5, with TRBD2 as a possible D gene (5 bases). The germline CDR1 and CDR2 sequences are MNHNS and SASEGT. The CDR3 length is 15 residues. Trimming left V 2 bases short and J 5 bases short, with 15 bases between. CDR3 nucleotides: TGTGCCAGCAGTGAATCCGGAGCGGCGTGGGAGACCCAGTACTTC. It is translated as CASSESGAAWETQYF.

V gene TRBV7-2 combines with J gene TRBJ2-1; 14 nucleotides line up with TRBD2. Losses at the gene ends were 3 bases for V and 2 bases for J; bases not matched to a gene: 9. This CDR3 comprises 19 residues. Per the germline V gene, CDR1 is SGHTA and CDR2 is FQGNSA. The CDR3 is CASSFPGTSGSTAYNEQFF. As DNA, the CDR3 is TGTGCCAGCAGCTTCCCCGGGACTAGCGGGAGTACTGCCTACAATGAGCAGTTCTTC. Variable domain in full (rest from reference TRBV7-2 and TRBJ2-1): GAGVSQSPSNKVTEKGKDVELRCDPISGHTALYWYRQSLGQGLEFLIYFQGNSAPDKSGLPSDRFSAERTGGSVSTLTIQRTQQEDSAVYLCASSFPGTSGSTAYNEQFFGPGTRLTVL.

The DNA for the CDR3 is TGTGCCACCAGGGAGGGACTAGCGGGAACGTTGGAGACCCAGTACTTC. It is translated as CATREGLAGTLETQYF. The chain joins TRBV15 to TRBJ2-5, with 13 bases identical to TRBD2. The CDR3 is 16 residues long. The J segment lost 5 bases and the V segment lost 6 bases, leaving 9 bases of the junction unmatched. The germline V gene has CDR1 LNHNV and CDR2 YYDKDF (reference sequence).

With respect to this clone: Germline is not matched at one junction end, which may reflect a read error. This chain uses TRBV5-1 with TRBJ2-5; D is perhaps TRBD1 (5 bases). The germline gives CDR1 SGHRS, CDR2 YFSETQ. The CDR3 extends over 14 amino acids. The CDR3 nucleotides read TGCGCCAGCAACTTGGGGAAGGGGCAAGAGACCCAGTACTTC. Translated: CASNLGKGQETQYF. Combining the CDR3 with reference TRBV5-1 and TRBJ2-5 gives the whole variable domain KAGVTQTPRYLIKTRGQQVTLSCSPISGHRSVSWYQQTPGQGLQFLFEYFSETQRNKGNFPGRFSGRQFSNSRSEMNVSTLELGDSALYLCASNLGKGQETQYFGPGTRLLVL.

Written as DNA, the CDR3 is TGTGCCAGCAGGGGATCGGACAGGGCGAGTGAAGCTTTCTTT. This codes for CASRGSDRASEAFF. The chain combines TRBV2 with TRBJ1-1; 8 nucleotides align to TRBD1. Germline V lookup: CDR1 SNHLY, CDR2 FYNNEI. The CDR3 spans 14 residues. The trim removed 6 bases at V and 7 bases at J, leaving 10 bases unmatched.

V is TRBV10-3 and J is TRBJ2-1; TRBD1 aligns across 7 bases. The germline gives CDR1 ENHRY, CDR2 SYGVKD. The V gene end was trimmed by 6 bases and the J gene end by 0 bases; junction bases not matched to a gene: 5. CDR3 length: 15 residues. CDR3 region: CAIRQGLSSYNEQFF. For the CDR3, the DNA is TGTGCCATCAGACAGGGGCTCAGCTCCTACAATGAGCAGTTCTTC.

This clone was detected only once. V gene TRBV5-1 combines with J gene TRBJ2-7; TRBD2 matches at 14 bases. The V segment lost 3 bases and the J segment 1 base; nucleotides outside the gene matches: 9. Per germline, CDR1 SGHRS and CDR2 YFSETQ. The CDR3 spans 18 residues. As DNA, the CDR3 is TGCGCCAGCAGCTGGACCACGGGACTAGCGGGAGCTTCCTACGAGCAGTACTTC. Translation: CASSWTTGLAGASYEQYF.

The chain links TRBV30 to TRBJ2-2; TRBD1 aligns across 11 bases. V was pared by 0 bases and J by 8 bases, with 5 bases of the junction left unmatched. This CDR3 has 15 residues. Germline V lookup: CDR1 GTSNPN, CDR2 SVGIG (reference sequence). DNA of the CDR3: TGTGCCTGGAGTGTAAGGACAGGGGGCTGGGGGGAGCTGTTTTTT. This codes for CAWSVRTGGWGELFF.

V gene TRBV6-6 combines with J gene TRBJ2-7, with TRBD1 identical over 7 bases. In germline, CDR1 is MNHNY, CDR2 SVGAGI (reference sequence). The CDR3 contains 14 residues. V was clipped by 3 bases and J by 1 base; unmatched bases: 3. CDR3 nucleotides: TGTGCCAGCAGTTATGGGGACAGATCCTACGAGCAGTACTTC. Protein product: CASSYGDRSYEQYF.

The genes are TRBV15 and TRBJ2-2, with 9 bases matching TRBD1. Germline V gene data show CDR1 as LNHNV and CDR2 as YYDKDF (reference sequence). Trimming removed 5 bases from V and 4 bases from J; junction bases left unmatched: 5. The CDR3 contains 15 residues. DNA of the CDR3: TGTGCCACCAGCCTGGACAGGGGCCTCACCGGGGAGCTGTTTTTT. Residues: CATSLDRGLTGELFF.

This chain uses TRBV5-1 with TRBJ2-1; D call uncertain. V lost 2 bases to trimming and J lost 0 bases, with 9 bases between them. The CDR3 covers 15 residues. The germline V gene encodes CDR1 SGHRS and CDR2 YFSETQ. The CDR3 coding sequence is TGCGCCAGCAGCTTTCTAGAGAGCTCCTACAATGAGCAGTTCTTC. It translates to CASSFLESSYNEQFF. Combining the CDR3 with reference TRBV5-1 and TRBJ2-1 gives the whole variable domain KAGVTQTPRYLIKTRGQQVTLSCSPISGHRSVSWYQQTPGQGLQFLFEYFSETQRNKGNFPGRFSGRQFSNSRSEMNVSTLELGDSALYLCASSFLESSYNEQFFGPGTRLTVL.

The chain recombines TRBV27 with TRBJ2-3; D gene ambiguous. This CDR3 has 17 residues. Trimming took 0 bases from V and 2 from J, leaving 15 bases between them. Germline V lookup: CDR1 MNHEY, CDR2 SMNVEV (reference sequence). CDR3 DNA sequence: TGTGCCAGCAGTTTATCGTTGGGCATATTAAACACAGATACGCAGTATTTT. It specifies CASSLSLGILNTDTQYF.

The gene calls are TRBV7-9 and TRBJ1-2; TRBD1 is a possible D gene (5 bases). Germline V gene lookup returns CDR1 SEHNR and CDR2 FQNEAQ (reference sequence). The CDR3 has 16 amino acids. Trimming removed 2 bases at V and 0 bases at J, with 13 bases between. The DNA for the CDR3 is TGTGCCAGCAGCTTACAACCAGCAGGGTCTAACTATGGCTACACCTTC. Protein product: CASSLQPAGSNYGYTF. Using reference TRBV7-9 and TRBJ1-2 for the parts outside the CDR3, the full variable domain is DTGVSQNPRHKITKRGQNVTFRCDPISEHNRLYWYRQTLGQGPEFLTYFQNEAQLEKSRLLSDRFSAERPKGSFSTLEIQRTEQGDSAMYLCASSLQPAGSNYGYTFGSGTRLTVV.

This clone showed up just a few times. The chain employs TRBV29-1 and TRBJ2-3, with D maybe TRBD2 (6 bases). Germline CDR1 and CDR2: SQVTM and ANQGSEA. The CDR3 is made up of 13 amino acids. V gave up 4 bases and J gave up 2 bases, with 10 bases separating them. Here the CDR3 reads CSVGGGITDTQYF. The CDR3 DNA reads TGCAGCGTTGGTGGCGGGATCACAGATACGCAGTATTTT.